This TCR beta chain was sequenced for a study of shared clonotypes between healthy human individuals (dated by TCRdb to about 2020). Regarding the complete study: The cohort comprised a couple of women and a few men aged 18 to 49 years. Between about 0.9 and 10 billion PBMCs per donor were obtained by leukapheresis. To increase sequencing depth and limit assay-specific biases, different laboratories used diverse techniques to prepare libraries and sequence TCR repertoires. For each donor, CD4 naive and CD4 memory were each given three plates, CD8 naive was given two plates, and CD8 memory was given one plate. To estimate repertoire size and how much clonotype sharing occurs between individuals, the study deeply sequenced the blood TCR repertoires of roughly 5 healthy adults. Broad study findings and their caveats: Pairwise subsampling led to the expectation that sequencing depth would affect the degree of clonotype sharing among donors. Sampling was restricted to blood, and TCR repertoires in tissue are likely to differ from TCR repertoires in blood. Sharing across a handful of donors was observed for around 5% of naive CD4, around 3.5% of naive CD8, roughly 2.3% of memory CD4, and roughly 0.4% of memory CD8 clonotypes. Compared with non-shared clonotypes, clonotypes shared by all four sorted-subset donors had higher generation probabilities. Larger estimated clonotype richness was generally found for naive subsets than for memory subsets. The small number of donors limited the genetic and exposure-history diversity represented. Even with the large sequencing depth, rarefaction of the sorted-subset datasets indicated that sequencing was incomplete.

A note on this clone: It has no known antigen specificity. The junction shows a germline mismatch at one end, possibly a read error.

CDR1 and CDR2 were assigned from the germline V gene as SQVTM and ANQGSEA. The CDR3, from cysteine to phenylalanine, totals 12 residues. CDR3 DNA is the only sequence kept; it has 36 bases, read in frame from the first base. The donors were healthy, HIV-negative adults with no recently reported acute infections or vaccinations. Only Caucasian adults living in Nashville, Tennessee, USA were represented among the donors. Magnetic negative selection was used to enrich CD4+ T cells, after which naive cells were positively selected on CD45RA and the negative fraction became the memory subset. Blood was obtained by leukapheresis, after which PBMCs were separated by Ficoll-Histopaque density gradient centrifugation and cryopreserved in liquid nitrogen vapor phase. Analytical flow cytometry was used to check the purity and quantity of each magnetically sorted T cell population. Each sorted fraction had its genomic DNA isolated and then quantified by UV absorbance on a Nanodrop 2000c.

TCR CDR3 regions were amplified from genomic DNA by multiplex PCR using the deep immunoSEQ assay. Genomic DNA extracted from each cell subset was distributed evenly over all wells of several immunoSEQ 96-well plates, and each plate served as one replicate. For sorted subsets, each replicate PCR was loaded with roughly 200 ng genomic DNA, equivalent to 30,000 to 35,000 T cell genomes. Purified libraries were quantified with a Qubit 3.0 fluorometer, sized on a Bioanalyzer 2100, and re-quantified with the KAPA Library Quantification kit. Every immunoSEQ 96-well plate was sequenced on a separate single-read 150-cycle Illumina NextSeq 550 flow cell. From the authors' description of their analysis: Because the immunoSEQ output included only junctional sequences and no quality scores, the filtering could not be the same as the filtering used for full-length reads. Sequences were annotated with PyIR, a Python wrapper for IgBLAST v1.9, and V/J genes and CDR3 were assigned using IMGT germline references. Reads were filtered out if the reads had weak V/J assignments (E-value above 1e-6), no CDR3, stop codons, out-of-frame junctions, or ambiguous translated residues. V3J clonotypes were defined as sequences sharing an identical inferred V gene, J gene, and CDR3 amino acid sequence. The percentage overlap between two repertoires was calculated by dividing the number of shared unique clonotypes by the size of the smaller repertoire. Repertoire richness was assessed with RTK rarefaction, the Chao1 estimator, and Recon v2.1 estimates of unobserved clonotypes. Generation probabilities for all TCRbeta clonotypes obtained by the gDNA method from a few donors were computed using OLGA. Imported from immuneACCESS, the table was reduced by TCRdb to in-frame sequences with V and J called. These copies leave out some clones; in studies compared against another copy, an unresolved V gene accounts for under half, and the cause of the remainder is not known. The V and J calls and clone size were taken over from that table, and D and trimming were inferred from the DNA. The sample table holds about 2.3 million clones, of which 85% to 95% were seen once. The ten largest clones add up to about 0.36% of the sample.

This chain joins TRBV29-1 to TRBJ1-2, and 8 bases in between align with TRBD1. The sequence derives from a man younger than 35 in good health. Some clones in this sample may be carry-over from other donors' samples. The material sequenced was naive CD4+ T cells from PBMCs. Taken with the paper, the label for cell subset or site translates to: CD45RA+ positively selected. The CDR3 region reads CSVEDKGWQGAF. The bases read TGCAGCGTTGAAGATAAGGGATGGCAGGGGGCTTTC. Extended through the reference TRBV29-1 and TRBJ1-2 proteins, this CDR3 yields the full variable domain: SAVISQKPSRDICQRGTSLTIQCQVDSQVTMMFWYRQQPGQSLTLIATANQGSEATYESGFVIDKFPISRPNLTFSTLTVSNMSPEDSSIYLCSVEDKGWQGAFGSGTRLTVV.